This record covers a single T cell receptor beta chain. As yet, its antigen is unknown. There are 12 residues in the CDR3. V was pared by 0 bases and J by 7 bases, with 7 bases between. CDR1 is SQVTM, CDR2 ANQGSEA, per germline. Each sample yielded at least 6.5 million isolated PBMCs. For the second PCR, which ran for about 7 to 11 cycles, a sample-barcoded 5' primer and a J-beta primer mix were used. The authors tagged each cDNA molecule using a template-switch adaptor with 12 random nucleotides. Each CDR3 protein is one row after TCRdb ran MiXCR on the 5' RACE reads. The sample has about 1.6 million distinct CDR3 sequences; 34% are singletons. The entry originates in a study of blood T cells in healthy people across ages. General observations from the study: A conclusive naive versus antigen-experienced comparison was prevented by the unsorted PBMCs. Observed TCR beta diversity per million T cells went down as age went up. This fall followed a roughly linear course with age.

The TCR sequence derives from a woman in her thirties in good health. The chain joins TRBV29-1 to TRBJ1-3; the D is unclear. Sequencing input: blood. The CDR3 sequence: CSVEDLVNTIYF. The CDR3 coding sequence is TGCAGCGTTGAAGATCTGGTGAACACCATATATTTT.